The 27 T cell receptor beta chains presented below share a single source sample, sequenced in a study of blood T cell repertoires in COVID-19. Sequencing used immunoSEQ multiplex PCR; TCRdb keeps in-frame clones, though not all of them. This sample yields some 200,000 clones, of which 75% to 85% are seen a single time; 1.2% to 1.5% belongs to the top ten. Input material: peripheral blood. Source of these receptors: a woman in her thirties or forties who had recovered from COVID-19.

The chain combines TRBV5-5 with TRBJ2-7, with 7 bases that match TRBD1. The V gene's germline CDR1 is SGHKS and CDR2 YYEKEE (reference sequence). This CDR3 contains 15 residues. J gave up 2 bases and V 1 base, and 6 bases lay outside the gene matches. The CDR3 sequence is CASSLTWTGTYEQYF. In DNA, the CDR3 is TGTGCCAGCAGCTTGACGTGGACAGGAACCTACGAGCAGTACTTC.

The chain recombines TRBV18 with TRBJ2-7, with D perhaps matching TRBD2 (6 bases). The germline CDR1 and CDR2 sequences are KGHSH and LQKENI. This CDR3 has 14 amino acids. The germline V and J ends were trimmed by 0 bases and 5 bases, with 11 bases remaining between them. The CDR3 sequence is CASSPPGGTDEQYF. CDR3 nucleotide sequence: TGTGCCAGCTCACCACCTGGAGGGACGGACGAGCAGTACTTC. Drawing the rest from reference TRBV18 and TRBJ2-7, the complete variable domain is NAGVMQNPRHLVRRRGQEARLRCSPMKGHSHVYWYRQLPEEGLKFMVYLQKENIIDESGMPKERFSAEFPKEGPSILRIQQVVRGDSAAYFCASSPPGGTDEQYFGPGTRLTVT.

The chain uses TRBV9 and TRBJ2-5, with 10 bases that match TRBD2. Germline V gene sequence: CDR1 SGDLS, CDR2 YYNGEE. The CDR3 spans 17 residues. Losses at the gene ends were 2 bases for V and 5 bases for J; bases not matched to a gene: 12. CDR3 nucleotide sequence: TGTGCCAGCAGCGTTTTAGCGGGGGGCCTGAGGTCGGAGACCCAGTACTTC. This encodes CASSVLAGGLRSETQYF.

Worth noting for this clone: Different DNA sequences within this sample yield the same CDR3. The chain is built from TRBV10-3 and TRBJ1-1; maybe TRBD1 (6 bases). V dropped 0 bases and J dropped 1 base, with 9 bases sitting between them. CDR3 length: 15 amino acids. From germline, CDR1 is ENHRY and CDR2 SYGVKD. The CDR3 sequence: CAISESGGTNTEAFF. The CDR3 DNA reads TGTGCCATCAGTGAGTCTGGGGGCACGAACACTGAAGCTTTCTTT.

The CDR3 protein is CASSERAGTVATGELFF. The CDR3, as DNA: TGTGCCAGCAGCGAAAGAGCCGGGACAGTAGCCACCGGGGAGCTGTTTTTT. The chain uses TRBV5-8 and TRBJ2-2; 7 nucleotides align to TRBD1. V trimming: 4 bases; J trimming: 4 bases; junction bases outside the gene matches: 13. CDR3 size: 17 residues. Germline CDR1 reads SGHTS; CDR2 reads YDEGEE.

The CDR3 nucleotides read TGCGCCAGCAGCTTGCCAGACTCCTACGAGCAGTACTTC. Its protein product is CASSLPDSYEQYF. This chain uses TRBV5-1 with TRBJ2-7; D is ambiguous. Per the germline V gene, CDR1 is SGHRS and CDR2 is YFSETQ. This CDR3 region has 13 residues. V was clipped by 1 base and J by 0 bases, with 5 bases between them.

This clone came up once. Other DNA sequences of this sample code for an identical CDR3. The chain combines TRBV18 with TRBJ2-7, with 8 bases identical to TRBD1. The CDR3 spans 12 residues. With V trimmed by 6 bases and J by 5 bases, 3 bases remained unmatched. Germline lookup yields CDR1 KGHSH and CDR2 LQKENI. The chain's CDR3 is CASSLTGDEQYF. CDR3 sequence (DNA): TGTGCCAGCTCCCTGACAGGGGACGAGCAGTACTTC. The complete variable domain, with remaining parts taken from reference TRBV18 and TRBJ2-7, reads NAGVMQNPRHLVRRRGQEARLRCSPMKGHSHVYWYRQLPEEGLKFMVYLQKENIIDESGMPKERFSAEFPKEGPSILRIQQVVRGDSAAYFCASSLTGDEQYFGPGTRLTVT.

This sequence joins TRBV27 and TRBJ2-2, with D perhaps matching TRBD1 (6 bases). The CDR3 extends over 13 amino acids. V was trimmed by 5 bases and J by 4 bases, leaving 8 bases between them. CDR1 is MNHEY and CDR2 is SMNVEV in the germline V gene (reference sequence). CDR3 sequence reads: CASSLTGTGELFF. The CDR3 DNA follows: TGTGCCAGCAGTCTGACAGGCACCGGGGAGCTGTTTTTT.

The sample holds one count of this clone. The J gene is TRBJ1-1, the V gene TRBV7-9; D perhaps matches TRBD1 (5 bases). The CDR3 covers 12 residues. V was clipped by 0 bases and J by 10 bases, with 9 bases between them. The germline CDR1 and CDR2 sequences are SEHNR and FQNEAQ (reference sequence). The chain's CDR3 is CASSLASGPAFF. The CDR3 nucleotides are TGTGCCAGCAGCTTAGCTTCAGGGCCAGCTTTCTTT. Using reference TRBV7-9 and TRBJ1-1 for the parts outside the CDR3, the full variable domain is DTGVSQNPRHKITKRGQNVTFRCDPISEHNRLYWYRQTLGQGPEFLTYFQNEAQLEKSRLLSDRFSAERPKGSFSTLEIQRTEQGDSAMYLCASSLASGPAFFGQGTRLTVV.

The chain uses TRBV18 and TRBJ1-2; TRBD1 aligns across 12 bases. The V gene's germline CDR1 is KGHSH and CDR2 LQKENI. The CDR3 is 21 amino acids. The trim removed 4 bases at V and 4 bases at J, leaving 22 bases unmatched. CDR3 sequence (DNA): TGTGCCAGCTCACGAGACTCCCCCTTCGGGACAGGGGGCTCCTTATTCTATGGCTACACCTTC. Its protein is CASSRDSPFGTGGSLFYGYTF.

This chain connects TRBV6-4 to TRBJ2-4; D uncertain. CDR3 length: 18 amino acids. The germline V and J ends were trimmed by 0 bases and 6 bases, with 21 bases remaining between them. Germline CDR1 and CDR2: MRHNA and SNTAGT. CDR3: CASSDSLSSAILRNIQYF. The CDR3 region has the DNA TGTGCCAGCAGTGACTCGTTATCCTCCGCCATCCTGAGAAACATTCAGTACTTC.

The rearrangement uses TRBV7-2 and TRBJ2-5; TRBD2 agrees at 10 bases. The length of the CDR3 is 17 residues. Germline V gene lookup returns CDR1 SGHTA and CDR2 FQGNSA. V lost 2 bases to trimming and J lost 7 bases; unmatched junction nucleotides: 13. Here the CDR3 reads CASSLRVGAGGPGTQYF. The CDR3 DNA is TGTGCCAGCAGCTTAAGAGTGGGAGCGGGGGGGCCGGGGACCCAGTACTTC.

The DNA of the CDR3 is TGTGCCAGCAGCCTTAGCGGGGGTTTCTCCTACGAGCAGTACTTC. Amino acids: CASSLSGGFSYEQYF. V gene TRBV11-3 combines with J gene TRBJ2-7; the match to TRBD2 covers 9 bases. The J segment lost 0 bases and the V segment lost 5 bases, leaving 5 bases of the junction unmatched. Germline CDR1 reads SGHNT; CDR2 reads YENEEA. CDR3 length: 15 residues.

This clone was counted ten times or more. The chain links TRBV18 to TRBJ1-1; D might be TRBD1 (5 bases). The CDR3 loop spans 15 amino acids. Trimming cost V 1 base and J 1 base, with 10 bases left between them. Germline CDR1 and CDR2: KGHSH and LQKENI. The CDR3 loop reads CASSPRGDENTEAFF. The CDR3 DNA reads as TGTGCCAGCTCACCACGGGGCGACGAGAACACTGAAGCTTTCTTT.

This clone was seen ten or more times. The rearrangement links TRBV2 to TRBJ2-7; 8 bases align to TRBD2. CDR3 length: 15 residues. Germline V gives CDR1 SNHLY, CDR2 FYNNEI. The ends lost 3 bases at V and 7 bases at J; junction bases unmatched: 11. The CDR3 DNA is TGTGCCAGCAGTGACGGGACTAGACGGTCGGGAGAGCAGTACTTC. Translation: CASSDGTRRSGEQYF.

The rearrangement links TRBV11-3 to TRBJ2-3; TRBD2 is a possible D gene (6 bases). Germline values: CDR1 SGHNT, CDR2 YENEEA. V lost 5 bases and J 1 base, leaving 13 bases between the germline ends. The length of the CDR3 is 15 residues. CDR3 amino acids: CASSQSGLGTDTQYF. DNA of the CDR3: TGTGCCAGCAGCCAAAGCGGGCTAGGCACAGATACGCAGTATTTT.

This clone was detected only once. The chain has TRBV5-1 and TRBJ1-4; D remains ambiguous. Germline-derived CDR1 and CDR2 are SGHRS and YFSETQ. Trimming removed 4 bases at V and 6 bases at J, with 10 bases between. The CDR3 totals 13 residues. This CDR3 reads CASSRLNDEKLFF. CDR3 sequence (DNA): TGCGCCAGCAGCCGACTCAACGATGAAAAACTGTTTTTT. The variable domain in full, with the rest retrieved from reference TRBV5-1 and TRBJ1-4, is KAGVTQTPRYLIKTRGQQVTLSCSPISGHRSVSWYQQTPGQGLQFLFEYFSETQRNKGNFPGRFSGRQFSNSRSEMNVSTLELGDSALYLCASSRLNDEKLFFGSGTQLSVL.

The rearrangement joins TRBV7-3 to TRBJ2-5; D uncertain. V lost 2 bases and J 7 bases, leaving 11 bases between the germline ends. CDR1 SGHTA and CDR2 FQGTGA come from the germline V gene. The CDR3 is made up of 13 amino acids. In DNA, the CDR3 is TGTGCCAGCAGCTTATATTCAGATGGGACCCAGTACTTC. Residues: CASSLYSDGTQYF.

The chain couples TRBV7-2 to TRBJ2-7, with TRBD2 matching over 8 bases. The V gene's germline CDR1 is SGHTA and CDR2 FQGNSA. The CDR3 runs to 16 residues. V dropped 1 base and J dropped 5; count of bases not matched to a gene: 10. The CDR3 DNA sequence: TGTGCCAGCAGCTTAGATACAGGGACTAGGCCCGACGAGCAGTACTTC. Its protein product is CASSLDTGTRPDEQYF.

V usage is TRBV18 and J usage is TRBJ2-7, with TRBD2 identical over 7 bases. Per the germline V gene, CDR1 is KGHSH and CDR2 is LQKENI. V was pared by 3 bases and J by 1 base, with 9 bases of the junction left unmatched. This CDR3 has 16 amino acids. CDR3 sequence: CASSPIAGTTSYEQYF. CDR3 nucleotides: TGTGCCAGCTCACCCATAGCGGGTACTACTTCCTACGAGCAGTACTTC. Combining the CDR3 with reference TRBV18 and TRBJ2-7 gives the whole variable domain NAGVMQNPRHLVRRRGQEARLRCSPMKGHSHVYWYRQLPEEGLKFMVYLQKENIIDESGMPKERFSAEFPKEGPSILRIQQVVRGDSAAYFCASSPIAGTTSYEQYFGPGTRLTVT.

V is TRBV25-1 and J is TRBJ2-7; tentative D call: TRBD2 (5 bases). Deletions cut 5 bases from V and 3 bases from J, with 20 bases between. There are 16 residues in the CDR3. The germline V gene has CDR1 MGHDK and CDR2 SYGVNS. For the CDR3, the DNA is TGTGCCAGCAGTAGAAACAGACGGGGAATGAACTACGAGCAGTACTTC. Its protein is CASSRNRRGMNYEQYF.

The chain combines TRBV5-1 with TRBJ2-1; perhaps TRBD1 as D (6 bases). In germline, CDR1 is SGHRS, CDR2 YFSETQ. The CDR3 spans 15 residues. Trimming left V 4 bases short and J 4 bases short, with 15 bases between. In DNA, the CDR3 is TGCGCCAGCAGCCCCTTACAGGGCGGGTACAATGAGCAGTTCTTC. The encoded protein is CASSPLQGGYNEQFF.

This chain connects TRBV5-6 to TRBJ2-3; TRBD1 agrees at 9 bases. V was clipped by 2 bases and J by 8 bases; unmatched bases: 9. The CDR3 sequence is 15 residues long. CDR1 and CDR2 (germline): SGHDT, YYEEEE. The CDR3 DNA reads as TGTGCCAGCAGCTTCGGGACAGGGAGTATTGGTACGCAGTATTTT. Translation gives CASSFGTGSIGTQYF.

The genes are TRBV5-1 and TRBJ1-2; D call uncertain. The CDR3 has 12 residues. V lost 3 bases, J lost 6 bases, and 9 bases lay in between. The germline V gene encodes CDR1 SGHRS and CDR2 YFSETQ. The CDR3 is CASSSIGDGYTF. The CDR3 DNA reads TGCGCCAGCAGCTCAATAGGAGATGGCTACACCTTC.

This chain connects TRBV5-1 to TRBJ2-7; 8 bases fit TRBD1. V shed 0 bases, J shed 6 bases, and the junction held 5 bases outside the gene matches. The CDR3 totals 14 residues. Germline CDR1 reads SGHRS; CDR2 reads YFSETQ. CDR3 region: CASSLGTGLFEQYF. For the CDR3, the DNA is TGCGCCAGCAGCTTGGGGACAGGGTTGTTCGAGCAGTACTTC.

The V and J genes are TRBV5-1 and TRBJ2-7, with TRBD1 matching over 9 bases. The V gene end was trimmed by 5 bases and the J gene end by 6 bases; junction bases not matched to a gene: 6. This CDR3 is built from 13 residues. The V gene's germline CDR1 is SGHRS and CDR2 YFSETQ. The CDR3 spells CASSRTGGGEQYF. In nucleotides, the CDR3 is TGCGCCAGCAGTCGAACAGGGGGCGGCGAGCAGTACTTC.

This chain uses TRBV10-3 with TRBJ1-2, with TRBD1 identical over 7 bases. This CDR3 has 14 amino acids. J was trimmed by 4 bases and V by 6 bases; bases with no gene match: 8. In germline, CDR1 is ENHRY, CDR2 SYGVKD. CDR3 DNA sequence: TGTGCCATCAGGGAACAGGGGTTAGTCTATGGCTACACCTTC. It specifies CAIREQGLVYGYTF.